This T cell receptor (beta chain) was recovered during a study of blood T cell repertoires in COVID-19. Trimming removed 1 base from V and 2 bases from J, with 11 bases in between. Germline V gives CDR1 LNHDA, CDR2 SQIVND (reference sequence). The CDR3 loop spans 15 amino acids. Repertoires were generated with immunoSEQ multiplex PCR, while TCRdb's copy carries only in-frame clones and drops some. Found here are around 300,000 clones, over 80% of them singletons; the top ten hold under 6%. The TCR sequence derives from a man aged 25-45 years who had recovered from COVID-19. Sequenced material: PBMCs or T cells enriched from blood (not recorded which). V and J are TRBV19 and TRBJ1-2; D remains ambiguous. The CDR3 spells CASSIVERPNYGYTF. The CDR3 DNA follows: TGTGCCAGTAGTATAGTGGAGAGGCCCAACTATGGCTACACCTTC.